The 9 T cell receptor beta chains reported below all come from one sample, sequenced in a study of identifying expanded T cells in peripheral blood. Profiling relied on immunoSEQ multiplex PCR, and the TCRdb table lists in-frame clones only, not all of them. The profile covers 100,000 to 110,000 clones, with over 70% appearing a single time and 4.5% to 6.5% taken by the ten largest. The source material was blood. The source is a person between 18 and 75 years old in good health.

The rearrangement uses TRBV7-3 and TRBJ2-1, with D maybe TRBD2 (6 bases). Trimming removed 5 bases from V and 2 bases from J, with 10 bases in between. Germline V gene data show CDR1 as SGHTA and CDR2 as FQGTGA. The CDR3 is made up of 14 amino acids. In DNA form, the CDR3 reads TGTGCCAGCAGCCCTAGCGTGACCTACAATGAGCAGTTCTTC. The encoded protein is CASSPSVTYNEQFF.

This chain connects TRBV9 to TRBJ2-2, with a tentative D call TRBD1 (6 bases). This CDR3 has 16 residues. V was shortened by 4 bases and J by 6 bases, with 19 bases between the two germline ends. Germline lookup yields CDR1 SGDLS and CDR2 YYNGEE. In DNA form, the CDR3 reads TGTGCCAGCAGCCTAGGGGCCTACAGGGACCCCGGGGAGCTGTTTTTT. This translates into CASSLGAYRDPGELFF.

The chain employs TRBV7-2 and TRBJ1-2; 9 bases are shared with TRBD1. With 5 bases clipped from V and 7 bases from J, the junction kept 8 bases outside the gene matches. CDR1 and CDR2 from the germline V gene are SGHTA and FQGNSA. This CDR3 has 14 amino acids. The CDR3 sequence is CASSAQGARGGYTF. CDR3 DNA sequence: TGTGCCAGCAGCGCACAGGGGGCAAGGGGTGGCTACACCTTC.

V gene TRBV27 combines with J gene TRBJ1-6, with 9 bases that match TRBD1. V dropped 2 bases and J dropped 12; count of bases not matched to a gene: 11. From germline, CDR1 is MNHEY and CDR2 SMNVEV (reference sequence). The CDR3 extends over 16 amino acids. The CDR3: CASSLLQPGQGLPLHF. The CDR3 region has the DNA TGTGCCAGCAGTTTACTCCAACCGGGACAGGGACTACCCCTCCACTTT.

The V call is TRBV10-2, the J call TRBJ1-5; TRBD1 is a possible D gene (6 bases). Germline CDR1 and CDR2: WSHSY and SAAADI. The V and J ends lost 2 bases and 6 bases respectively, with 11 bases between them. The CDR3 loop spans 14 amino acids. The CDR3 nucleotides are TGCGCCAGCAGTGAGCAGGGGTTCGCTCAGCCCCAGCATTTT. It yields the protein CASSEQGFAQPQHF.

The chain is built from TRBV15 and TRBJ1-6; D unclear. The CDR3 extends over 17 amino acids. V shed 3 bases and J shed 0 bases, with 12 bases lying between them. Per the germline V gene, CDR1 is LNHNV and CDR2 is YYDKDF (reference sequence). CDR3 region: CATSSESGFSYNSPLHF. The CDR3 DNA reads TGTGCCACCAGCAGCGAGTCCGGGTTCTCCTATAATTCACCCCTCCACTTT.

The gene calls are TRBV7-3 and TRBJ2-7; maybe TRBD2 (5 bases). The CDR3 extends over 16 amino acids. Germline V gives CDR1 SGHTA, CDR2 FQGTGA. V shed 2 bases and J shed 2 bases, with 16 bases lying between them. In DNA, the CDR3 is TGTGCCAGCAGCTTAGGTCCTGCGGGTGTCACCTACGAGCAGTACTTC. Encoded protein: CASSLGPAGVTYEQYF.

V gene TRBV7-9 combines with J gene TRBJ2-2; D is unclear. The V end was cut by 1 base, the J end by 6 bases, with 9 bases between. Germline V gene lookup returns CDR1 SEHNR and CDR2 FQNEAQ (reference sequence). The CDR3 loop spans 14 amino acids. For the CDR3, the DNA is TGTGCCAGCAGCTTAGATTGGGGTGCCGGGGAGCTGTTTTTT. It specifies CASSLDWGAGELFF. The full variable domain, its missing parts supplied by reference TRBV7-9 and TRBJ2-2, is DTGVSQNPRHKITKRGQNVTFRCDPISEHNRLYWYRQTLGQGPEFLTYFQNEAQLEKSRLLSDRFSAERPKGSFSTLEIQRTEQGDSAMYLCASSLDWGAGELFFGEGSRLTVL.

The chain combines TRBV19 with TRBJ1-5; TRBD1 matches 10 bases. Per germline, CDR1 LNHDA and CDR2 SQIVND (reference sequence). The ends lost 5 bases at V and 0 bases at J; junction bases unmatched: 7. The CDR3 is made up of 17 amino acids. This CDR3 reads CASSAGQGTYSNQPQHF. In nucleotides, the CDR3 is TGTGCCAGTAGTGCGGGACAGGGGACCTATAGCAATCAGCCCCAGCATTTT.